This T cell receptor beta chain is from a study of cytomegalovirus exposure and HLA in healthy donors. The J segment lost 3 bases and the V segment lost 6 bases, leaving 5 bases of the junction unmatched. The CDR3 consists of 15 residues. Per germline, CDR1 SNHLY and CDR2 FYNNEI. Amplification used 60 Vbeta primers and 13 Jbeta primers. Data came from immunoSEQ multiplex PCR; TCRdb stores just in-frame clones and leaves some out. The data contain about 160,000 clones, approximately 80% of them singletons. The sample holds one count of this clone. The source material was PBMCs. J is TRBJ2-1 and V is TRBV2; 10 bases match TRBD2. This sequence was found in a middle-aged man in good health and CMV-seropositive. CDR3 protein: CASSTGTSVYNEQFF. The DNA for the CDR3 is TGTGCCAGCAGCACCGGGACTAGCGTCTACAATGAGCAGTTCTTC. The full variable domain, rest sourced from reference TRBV2 and TRBJ2-1, is EPEVTQTPSHQVTQMGQEVILRCVPISNHLYFYWYRQILGQKVEFLVSFYNNEISEKSEIFDDQFSVERPDGSNFTLKIRSTKLEDSAMYFCASSTGTSVYNEQFFGPGTRLTVL.